This TCR beta chain stems from a study of graft-versus-host responses after intestinal transplantation. Background on the study: All recipients were transplanted with multivisceral, liver-intestinal, or isolated intestinal grafts. Every transplant recipient was induced with anti-thymocyte globulin, then maintained on tacrolimus and steroids for two to four years.

The table came from immunoSEQ multiplex PCR; TCRdb's copy has only in-frame clones and leaves some out. The sample carries 7,000 or so clones, about a quarter recorded once. Germline assignment: CDR1 MNHEY and CDR2 SVGAGI. This CDR3 has 14 amino acids. The V and J ends lost 7 bases and 9 bases respectively, with 19 bases between them. The authors sorted proliferating CFSE-low CD3+CD4+ and CD3+CD8+ responders after the reaction. Study-level results: Patients who carried graft-donor T cell macrochimerism also had high graft-versus-host to host-versus-graft clonal ratios in their allografts.

This receptor was taken from a human patient who received an intestinal transplant. This chain connects TRBV6-5 to TRBJ2-1; D may match TRBD1 or TRBD2 (6 bases each). Sequencing used alloreactive CD4+ T cells from a mixed lymphocyte reaction culture, obtained before intestinal transplant. The sample's subset: CFSE-low proliferating T cells sorted from approximately six-day pre-transplant mixed lymphocyte reaction (GvH or HvG direction). CDR3 sequence: CASTPGGGFSEQFF. Written as DNA, the CDR3 is TGTGCCAGCACCCCCGGGGGCGGGTTCAGTGAGCAGTTCTTC.